This T cell receptor beta chain was captured by sequencing in a study of shared clonotypes between healthy human individuals. The material for each subset, its genomic DNA, was split evenly across several immunoSEQ plates. Loaded into unsorted PBMC replicate PCRs was 300 ng DNA, approximately 33,000 T cell genomes. Original methodology: ImmunoSEQ supplied junction-only sequences lacking quality scores, so filtering was different. Sequencing used immunoSEQ multiplex PCR; TCRdb keeps in-frame clones, though not all of them. V, J and clone size are taken as reported in that table, and D and trimming were inferred from the DNA itself. The sample has fewer than 600,000 clones, 70% to 80% seen once. Trimming cost V 9 bases and J 11 bases; bases outside gene matches: 16. The CDR3 has 14 residues.

The chain joins TRBV6-7 to TRBJ2-5; the match to TRBD1 covers 9 bases. TRBV6-7 is marked as an open reading frame, function uncertain. The material sequenced was PBMCs. This clonotype was obtained from a woman between 40 and 50 years old in good health. Some clones in this sample may be carry-over from other donors' samples. The CDR3 DNA follows: TGTGCCAGGGGGCACCGGGACAGGGTTGGTGAGCAGTACTTC. Its translation is CARGHRDRVGEQYF.